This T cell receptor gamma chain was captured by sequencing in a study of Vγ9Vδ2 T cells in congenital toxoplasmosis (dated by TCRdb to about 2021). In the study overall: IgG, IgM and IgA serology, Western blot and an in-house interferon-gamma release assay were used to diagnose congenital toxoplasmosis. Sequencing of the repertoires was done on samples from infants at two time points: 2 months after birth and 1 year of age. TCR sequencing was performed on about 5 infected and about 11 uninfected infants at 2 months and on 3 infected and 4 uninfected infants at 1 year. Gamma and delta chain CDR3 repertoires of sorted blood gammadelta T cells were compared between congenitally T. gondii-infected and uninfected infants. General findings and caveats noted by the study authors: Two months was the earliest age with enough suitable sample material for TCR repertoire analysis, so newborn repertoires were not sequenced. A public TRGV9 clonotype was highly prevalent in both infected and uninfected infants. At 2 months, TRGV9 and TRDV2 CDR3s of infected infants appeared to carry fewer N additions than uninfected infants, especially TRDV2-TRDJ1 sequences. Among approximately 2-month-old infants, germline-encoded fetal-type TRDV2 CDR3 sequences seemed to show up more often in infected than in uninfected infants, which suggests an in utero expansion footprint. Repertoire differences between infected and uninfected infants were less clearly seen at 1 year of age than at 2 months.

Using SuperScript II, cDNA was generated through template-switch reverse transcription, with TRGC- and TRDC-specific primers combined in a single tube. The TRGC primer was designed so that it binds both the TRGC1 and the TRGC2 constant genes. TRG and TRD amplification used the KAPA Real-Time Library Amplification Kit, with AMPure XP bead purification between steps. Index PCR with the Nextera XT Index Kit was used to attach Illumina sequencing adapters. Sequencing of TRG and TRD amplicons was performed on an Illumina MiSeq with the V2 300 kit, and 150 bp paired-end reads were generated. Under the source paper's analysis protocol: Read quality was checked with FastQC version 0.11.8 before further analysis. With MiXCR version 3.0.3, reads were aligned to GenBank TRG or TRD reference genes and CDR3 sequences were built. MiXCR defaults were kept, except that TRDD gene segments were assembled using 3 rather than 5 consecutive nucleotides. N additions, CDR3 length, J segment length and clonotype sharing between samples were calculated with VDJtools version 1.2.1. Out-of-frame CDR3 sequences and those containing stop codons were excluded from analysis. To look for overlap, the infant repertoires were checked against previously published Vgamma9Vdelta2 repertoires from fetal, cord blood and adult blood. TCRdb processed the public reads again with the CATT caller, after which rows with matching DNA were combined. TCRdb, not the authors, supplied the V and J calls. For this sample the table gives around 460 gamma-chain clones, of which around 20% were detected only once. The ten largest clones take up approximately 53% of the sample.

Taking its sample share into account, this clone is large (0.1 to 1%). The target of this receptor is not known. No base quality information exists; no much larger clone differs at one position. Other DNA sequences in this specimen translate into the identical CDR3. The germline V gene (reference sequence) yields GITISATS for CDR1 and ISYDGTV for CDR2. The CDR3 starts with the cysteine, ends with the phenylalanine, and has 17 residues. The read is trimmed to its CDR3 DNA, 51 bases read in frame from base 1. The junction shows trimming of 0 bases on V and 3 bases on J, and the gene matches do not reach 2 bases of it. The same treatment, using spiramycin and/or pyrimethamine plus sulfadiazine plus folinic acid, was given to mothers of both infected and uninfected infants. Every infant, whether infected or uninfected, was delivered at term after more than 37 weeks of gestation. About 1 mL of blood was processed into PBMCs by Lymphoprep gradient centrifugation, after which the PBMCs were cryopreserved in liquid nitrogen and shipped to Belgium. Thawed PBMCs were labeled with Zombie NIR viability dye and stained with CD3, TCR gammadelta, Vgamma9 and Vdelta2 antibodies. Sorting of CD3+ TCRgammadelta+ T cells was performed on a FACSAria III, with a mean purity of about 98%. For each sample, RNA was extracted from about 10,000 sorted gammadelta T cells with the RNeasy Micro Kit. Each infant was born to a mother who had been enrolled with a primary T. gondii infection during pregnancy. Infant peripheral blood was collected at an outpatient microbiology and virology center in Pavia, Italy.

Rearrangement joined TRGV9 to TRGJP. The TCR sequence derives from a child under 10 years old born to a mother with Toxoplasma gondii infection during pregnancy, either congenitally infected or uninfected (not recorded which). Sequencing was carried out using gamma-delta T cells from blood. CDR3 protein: CALWEVQQELGKKIKVF. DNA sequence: TGTGCCTTGTGGGAGGTGCAGCAAGAGTTGGGCAAAAAAATCAAGGTATTT.